This T cell receptor beta chain was obtained from a study of metastatic and nonmetastatic thyroid tumors. In the original analysis: The study built a papillary thyroid cancer distant-metastasis classifier from CDR3 differences across clinicopathological groups. Through MiXCR, TCRdb re-clonotyped the PCR reads. The V and J calls come from TCRdb's annotation, not from the publication. This sample carries 75,000 to 95,000 clones, roughly 13% of them seen once, and the ten largest clones take around 11%. The germline V gene has CDR1 MNHEY and CDR2 SVGEGT. The CDR3 covers 19 residues. V gave up 7 bases and J gave up 12 bases; unmatched junction bases: 23. This clone turned up a few times. Each patient came to thyroid surgery without any prior treatment (of any kind).

The clonotype comes from a female donor with papillary thyroid cancer or a benign thyroid nodule (not recorded which). Some clones in this sample may be carry-over from other donors' samples. V is TRBV6-2 or TRBV6-3 and J is TRBJ2-1; TRBD2 matches at 14 bases. The sample consisted of blood. The DNA for the CDR3 is TGTGCCAGCACCCCTGGACTAGCGGGAGGTAGTACCGCAACAGGGAGGCAGTTCTTC. This codes for CASTPGLAGGSTATGRQFF.